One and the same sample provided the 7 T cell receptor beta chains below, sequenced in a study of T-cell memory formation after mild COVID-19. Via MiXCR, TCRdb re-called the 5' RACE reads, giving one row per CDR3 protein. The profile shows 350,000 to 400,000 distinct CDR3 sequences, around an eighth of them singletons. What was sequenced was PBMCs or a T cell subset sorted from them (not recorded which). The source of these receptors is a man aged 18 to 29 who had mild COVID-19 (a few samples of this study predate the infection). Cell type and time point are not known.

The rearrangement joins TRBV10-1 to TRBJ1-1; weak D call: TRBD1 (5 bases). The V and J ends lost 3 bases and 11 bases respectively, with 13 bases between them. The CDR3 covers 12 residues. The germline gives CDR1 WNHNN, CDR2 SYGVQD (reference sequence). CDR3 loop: CASSDRDRVAFF. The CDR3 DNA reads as TGCGCCAGCAGTGATAGGGACCGCGTCGCTTTCTTT.

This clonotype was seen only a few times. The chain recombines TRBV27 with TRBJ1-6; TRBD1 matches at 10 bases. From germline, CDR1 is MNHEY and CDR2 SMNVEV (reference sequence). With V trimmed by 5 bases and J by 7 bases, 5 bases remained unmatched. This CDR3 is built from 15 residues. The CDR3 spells CASSPGGQGNSPLHF. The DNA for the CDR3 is TGTGCCAGCAGTCCGGGGGGACAGGGGAATTCACCCCTCCACTTT.

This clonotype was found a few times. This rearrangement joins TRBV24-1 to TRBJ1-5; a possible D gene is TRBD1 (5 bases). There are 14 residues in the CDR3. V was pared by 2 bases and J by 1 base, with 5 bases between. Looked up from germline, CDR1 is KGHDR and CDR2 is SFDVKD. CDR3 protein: CATSDWTSNQPQHF. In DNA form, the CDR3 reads TGTGCCACCAGTGATTGGACAAGCAATCAGCCCCAGCATTTT.

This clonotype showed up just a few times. Here the CDR3 DNA reads TGTGCCAGCAAGGGTCGAGCTGATACGCAGTATTTT. Its translation: CASKGRADTQYF. The chain has TRBV11-3 and TRBJ2-3; no clear D. The germline V gene has CDR1 SGHNT and CDR2 YENEEA. The CDR3 consists of 12 residues. V dropped 7 bases and J dropped 6 bases, with 11 bases sitting between them.

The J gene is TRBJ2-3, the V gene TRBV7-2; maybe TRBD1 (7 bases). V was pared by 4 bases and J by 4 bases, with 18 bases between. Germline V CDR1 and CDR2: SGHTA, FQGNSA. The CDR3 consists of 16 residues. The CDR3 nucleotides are TGTGCCAGCAGCTCCCAGGGGGGCCCCTCCCCAGATACGCAGTATTTT. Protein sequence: CASSSQGGPSPDTQYF.

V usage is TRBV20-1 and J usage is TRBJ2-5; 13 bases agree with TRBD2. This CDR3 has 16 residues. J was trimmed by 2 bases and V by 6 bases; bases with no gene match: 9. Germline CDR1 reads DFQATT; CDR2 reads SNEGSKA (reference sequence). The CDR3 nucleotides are TGCAGTGCCAACCCGGGACTAGCGGGGAATCAAGAGACCCAGTACTTC. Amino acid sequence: CSANPGLAGNQETQYF.

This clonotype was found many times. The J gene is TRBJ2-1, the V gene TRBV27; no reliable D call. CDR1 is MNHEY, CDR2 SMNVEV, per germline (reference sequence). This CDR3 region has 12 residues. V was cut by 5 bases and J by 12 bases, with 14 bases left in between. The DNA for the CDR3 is TGTGCCAGCAGTGGCAACTACCTATCGCAGTTCTTC. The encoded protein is CASSGNYLSQFF.